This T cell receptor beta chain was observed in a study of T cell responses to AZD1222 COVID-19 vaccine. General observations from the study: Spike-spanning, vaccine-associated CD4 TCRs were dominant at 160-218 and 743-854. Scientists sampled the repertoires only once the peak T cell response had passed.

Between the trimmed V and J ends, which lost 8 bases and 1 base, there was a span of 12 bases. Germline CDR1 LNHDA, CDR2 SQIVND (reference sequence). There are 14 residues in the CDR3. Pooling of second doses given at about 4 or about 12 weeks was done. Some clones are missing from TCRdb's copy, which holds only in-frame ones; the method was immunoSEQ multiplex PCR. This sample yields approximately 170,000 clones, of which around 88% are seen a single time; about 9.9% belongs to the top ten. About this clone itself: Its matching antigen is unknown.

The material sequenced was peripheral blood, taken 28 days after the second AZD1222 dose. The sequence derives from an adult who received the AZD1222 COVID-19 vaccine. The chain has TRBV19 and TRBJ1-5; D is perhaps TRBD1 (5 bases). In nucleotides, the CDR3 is TGTGCCAGTTCCCCGCCAGGGAGCAATCAGCCCCAGCATTTT. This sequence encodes CASSPPGSNQPQHF. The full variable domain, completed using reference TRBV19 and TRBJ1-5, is DGGITQSPKYLFRKEGQNVTLSCEQNLNHDAMYWYRQDPGQGLRLIYYSQIVNDFQKGDIAEGYSVSREKKESFPLTVTSAQKNPTAFYLCASSPPGSNQPQHFGDGTRLSIL.